This is a list of T cell receptor beta chains from one sample in a study of long-term antiretroviral therapy in people with HIV. Sequenced by immunoSEQ multiplex PCR; TCRdb stores in-frame clones only, minus some. In the table there are tens of thousands of clones, approximately 80% of which are singletons. The sequencing used unsorted PBMCs, collected 0.3 years after starting antiretroviral therapy. Receptors originate from a man between 18 and 29 years old with HIV. CDR3s include the opening cysteine and the closing phenylalanine or tryptophan. Each record gives: D gene, V gene, J gene, clone size, CDR3 protein, CDR3 DNA. D genes are given only for firm matches. Size tells how often a clone was seen (once, few, many) or the class of an expanded clone, and some rows leave it out.

D: TRBD2
V: TRBV29-1
J: TRBJ2-5
size: NA
CDR3: CSVEDLSSGEETQYF
DNA: TGCAGCGTTGAAGATCTGAGTAGCGGGGAAGAGACCCAGTACTTC

D: NA
V: TRBV18
J: TRBJ1-5
size: few
CDR3: CASSPPGQDNQPQHF
DNA: TGTGCCAGCTCACCACCTGGGCAGGACAATCAGCCCCAGCATTTT

D: NA
V: TRBV7-2
J: TRBJ2-7
size: NA
CDR3: CASSFYNEQYF
DNA: TGTGCCAGCAGCTTCTACAACGAGCAGTACTTC

D: NA
V: TRBV4-3
J: TRBJ2-5
size: NA
CDR3: CASSQDIGRPQETQYF
DNA: TGCGCCAGCAGCCAAGATATCGGCAGACCACAAGAGACCCAGTACTTC

D: TRBD2
V: TRBV4-3
J: TRBJ2-1
size: NA
CDR3: CASSQEGSGSSNEQFF
DNA: TGCGCCAGCAGCCAAGAAGGCAGCGGGAGTAGCAATGAGCAGTTCTTC

D: NA
V: TRBV19
J: TRBJ2-1
size: NA
CDR3: CASSIGHGSSYNEQFF
DNA: TGTGCCAGTAGTATCGGGCATGGGAGCTCCTACAATGAGCAGTTCTTC

D: TRBD1
V: TRBV4-1
J: TRBJ1-2
size: NA
CDR3: CASSQTTGDYGYTF
DNA: TGCGCCAGCAGCCAGACGACAGGGGACTATGGCTACACCTTC

D: TRBD2
V: TRBV10-2
J: TRBJ2-1
size: once
CDR3: CASSEKSAGGFFNEQFF
DNA: TGCGCCAGCAGTGAAAAATCTGCGGGGGGCTTTTTCAATGAGCAGTTCTTC

D: NA
V: TRBV7-2
J: TRBJ1-4
size: NA
CDR3: CASSLPGHGDEKLFF
DNA: TGTGCCAGCAGCTTGCCGGGACATGGTGACGAAAAACTGTTTTTT

D: TRBD2
V: TRBV5-1
J: TRBJ2-1
size: NA
CDR3: CASSLLAGESYNEQFF
DNA: TGCGCCAGCAGCTTACTAGCGGGGGAATCCTACAATGAGCAGTTCTTC

D: TRBD2
V: TRBV2
J: TRBJ2-4
size: NA
CDR3: CASRKGLAGGPTDIQYF
DNA: TGTGCCAGCAGGAAGGGGCTAGCGGGAGGGCCAACGGACATTCAGTACTTC

D: TRBD1
V: TRBV11-2
J: TRBJ2-5
size: NA
CDR3: CASSARGRPETQYF
DNA: TGTGCCAGCAGCGCCAGGGGGCGCCCAGAGACCCAGTACTTC

D: TRBD2
V: TRBV6-1
J: TRBJ2-3
size: NA
CDR3: CASSEARGGTDTQYF
DNA: TGTGCCAGCAGTGAAGCGCGGGGGGGCACAGATACGCAGTATTTT

D: NA
V: TRBV4-1
J: TRBJ1-1
size: NA
CDR3: CASSQDRDMNTEAFF
DNA: TGCGCCAGCAGCCAAGACAGGGATATGAACACTGAAGCTTTCTTT

D: TRBD1
V: TRBV5-1
J: TRBJ1-1
size: NA
CDR3: CASSLEGQRNTEAFF
DNA: TGCGCCAGCAGCTTGGAGGGACAGAGAAACACTGAAGCTTTCTTT

D: NA
V: TRBV10-3
J: TRBJ2-3
size: NA
CDR3: CAISESGARVTDTQYF
DNA: TGTGCCATCAGTGAGTCCGGGGCACGGGTAACAGATACGCAGTATTTT

D: TRBD2
V: TRBV11-2
J: TRBJ2-5
size: NA
CDR3: CASSPTRLAGEETQYF
DNA: TGTGCCAGCAGCCCCACCCGGCTAGCGGGGGAAGAGACCCAGTACTTC

D: NA
V: TRBV6-5
J: TRBJ2-6
size: NA
CDR3: CASRVSGANVLTF
DNA: TGTGCCAGCAGGGTCTCTGGGGCCAACGTCCTGACTTTC

D: NA
V: TRBV10-3
J: TRBJ1-6
size: few
CDR3: CAISDNSPLHF
DNA: TGTGCCATCAGTGATAATTCACCCCTCCACTTT

D: TRBD2
V: TRBV4-1
J: TRBJ2-5
size: NA
CDR3: CASSQGTRPGTQYF
DNA: TGCGCCAGCAGCCAAGGGACTAGACCCGGGACCCAGTACTTC

D: NA
V: TRBV18
J: TRBJ1-2
size: few
CDR3: CASSLIQTFNGYTF
DNA: TGTGCCAGCTCACTAATACAGACGTTCAATGGCTACACCTTC

D: TRBD2
V: TRBV30
J: TRBJ2-1
size: NA
CDR3: CACGRREQFF
DNA: TGTGCCTGCGGGAGGCGAGAGCAGTTCTTC

D: NA
V: TRBV13
J: TRBJ1-5
size: NA
CDR3: CASSLGGGNQPQHF
DNA: TGTGCCAGCAGCTTGGGGGGGGGCAATCAGCCCCAGCATTTT

D: NA
V: TRBV6-6
J: TRBJ1-2
size: NA
CDR3: CASSRETGFGYTF
DNA: TGTGCCAGCAGCAGGGAGACAGGCTTTGGCTACACCTTC

D: NA
V: TRBV30
J: TRBJ2-2
size: NA
CDR3: CAWRDGGPGELFF
DNA: TGTGCCTGGAGGGACGGGGGACCCGGGGAGCTGTTTTTT

D: TRBD1
V: TRBV9
J: TRBJ1-4
size: NA
CDR3: CASSVRTGQGEKLFF
DNA: TGTGCCAGCAGCGTAAGGACAGGCCAAGGAGAAAAACTGTTTTTT

D: NA
V: TRBV19
J: TRBJ1-1
size: NA
CDR3: CASSMGRPRDTEAFF
DNA: TGTGCCAGTAGTATGGGGCGACCGAGGGACACTGAAGCTTTCTTT

D: NA
V: TRBV5-1
J: TRBJ1-1
size: NA
CDR3: CASSWGENMNTEAFF
DNA: TGCGCCAGCAGCTGGGGGGAGAACATGAACACTGAAGCTTTCTTT

D: NA
V: TRBV4-1
J: TRBJ2-1
size: NA
CDR3: CASSQETSPASYNEQFF
DNA: TGCGCCAGCAGCCAAGAAACGAGTCCCGCCTCCTACAATGAGCAGTTCTTC

D: NA
V: TRBV19
J: TRBJ2-5
size: NA
CDR3: CASSIDGPNQETQYF
DNA: TGTGCCAGTAGTATAGATGGACCAAACCAAGAGACCCAGTACTTC

D: NA
V: TRBV27
J: TRBJ1-5
size: NA
CDR3: CASSPFWEGYSNQPQHF
DNA: TGTGCCAGCAGTCCTTTTTGGGAGGGGTATAGCAATCAGCCCCAGCATTTT

D: NA
V: TRBV7-2
J: TRBJ2-7
size: NA
CDR3: CASSLGSYEQYF
DNA: TGTGCCAGCAGCTTAGGCTCCTACGAGCAGTACTTC

D: NA
V: TRBV9
J: TRBJ2-2
size: NA
CDR3: CASSPSTGNTGELFF
DNA: TGTGCCAGCAGCCCCTCGACAGGGAACACCGGGGAGCTGTTTTTT

D: NA
V: TRBV29-1
J: TRBJ2-2
size: few
CDR3: CSVEKAGELFF
DNA: TGCAGCGTCGAAAAAGCCGGGGAGCTGTTTTTT

D: TRBD1
V: TRBV4-2
J: TRBJ2-1
size: NA
CDR3: CASSQEGQGYNEQFF
DNA: TGTGCCAGCAGCCAAGAGGGACAGGGGTACAATGAGCAGTTCTTC

D: NA
V: TRBV9
J: TRBJ1-4
size: few
CDR3: CASSVGTATNEKLFF
DNA: TGTGCCAGCAGCGTAGGGACAGCAACTAATGAAAAACTGTTTTTT

D: NA
V: TRBV28
J: TRBJ2-2
size: NA
CDR3: CASRSLVIQGMNTGELFF
DNA: TGTGCCAGCAGGTCTCTGGTCATTCAGGGGATGAACACCGGGGAGCTGTTTTTT

D: TRBD1
V: TRBV6-6
J: TRBJ2-1
size: NA
CDR3: CASSFGTGGKDEQFF
DNA: TGTGCCAGCAGTTTTGGGACAGGGGGAAAAGATGAGCAGTTCTTC

D: TRBD2
V: TRBV19
J: TRBJ2-7
size: NA
CDR3: CASSILTSGRYEQYF
DNA: TGTGCCAGTAGTATCTTGACTAGCGGGCGCTACGAGCAGTACTTC

D: NA
V: TRBV19
J: TRBJ2-1
size: NA
CDR3: CASSQRASSYNEQFF
DNA: TGTGCCAGTAGTCAGCGGGCCAGCTCCTACAATGAGCAGTTCTTC

D: TRBD1
V: TRBV7-9
J: TRBJ1-3
size: few
CDR3: CASSFALRGLKNTIYF
DNA: TGTGCCAGCAGCTTCGCGTTAAGGGGGCTTAAAAACACCATATATTTT

D: TRBD2
V: TRBV4-3
J: TRBJ2-1
size: NA
CDR3: CASSPTSQPRGEQFF
DNA: TGCGCCAGCAGCCCGACTAGCCAACCACGCGGTGAGCAGTTCTTC

D: TRBD2
V: TRBV7-2
J: TRBJ2-7
size: NA
CDR3: CASSLVTGGSSYEQYF
DNA: TGTGCCAGCAGCTTAGTGACCGGGGGGAGCTCCTACGAGCAGTACTTC

D: NA
V: TRBV29-1
J: TRBJ2-3
size: once
CDR3: CSVVDSTDTQYF
DNA: TGCAGCGTTGTGGACAGCACAGATACGCAGTATTTT